Listed below are T cell receptor beta chains from one sample, sequenced in a study of patients and donors after allogeneic stem cell transplantation. TCRdb passed the RT-PCR reads through MiXCR, listing each CDR3 protein once. Among hundreds of thousands of distinct CDR3 sequences listed, around 16% were seen once. The sequencing sample was made of blood, either unsorted or a sorted T cell fraction (not recorded which). The receptors originated from a human donor who was either an allogeneic HSCT recipient or a stem cell or donor lymphocyte infusion donor (not recorded which). It is not recorded whose cells these are; they may come from a transplant donor. Both conserved end residues are part of each CDR3. The D gene is left open where the match is weak. Clone size is given for some rows only: seen once, a few or many times, or a class if the clone is expanded.

>TRBJ2-1|NA|13|TRBD1|TRBV13
TGTGCCAGCAGCTCGACAGGGGGAAATGAGCAGTTCTTC
CASSSTGGNEQFF
>TRBJ1-1|NA|11|NA|TRBV30
TGTGCCTGGAGTAGTCCTTCTAAAGCTTTCTTT
CAWSSPSKAFF
>TRBJ1-2|NA|15|NA|TRBV29-1
TGCAGCGTTGACAATGTGGGCAGAGCTAACTATGGCTACACCTTC
CSVDNVGRANYGYTF
>TRBJ2-7|NA|14|NA|TRBV7-8
TGTGCCAGCAGCTTAGACCGGTGGAGAAACGAGCAGTACTTC
CASSLDRWRNEQYF
>TRBJ2-7|few|14|NA|TRBV10-3
TGTGCCATCAGTCCCTACCCCCCAGACTACGAGCAGTACTTC
CAISPYPPDYEQYF
>TRBJ2-3|NA|17|TRBD1|TRBV15
TGTGCCACCAGCCGAGGCCAACAGGGGATTGATGGAGATACGCAGTATTTT
CATSRGQQGIDGDTQYF
>TRBJ2-7|NA|15|TRBD2|TRBV20-1
TGCAGTGCTAGAGCGATAGCGGGAGGGCCCTACGAGCAGTACTTC
CSARAIAGGPYEQYF
>TRBJ2-2|many|16|NA|TRBV12-3/TRBV12-4
TGTGCCAGCAGTTTAAGGAAAGGTGGGAGAACCGGGGAGCTGTTTTTT
CASSLRKGGRTGELFF
>TRBJ2-5|few|16|TRBD2|TRBV9
TGTGCCAGCAGCGTAGATGAGCGGGGGGGCCGAGAGACCCAGTACTTC
CASSVDERGGRETQYF
>TRBJ1-6|many|16|NA|TRBV12-3/TRBV12-4
TGTGCCAGCAGTTTCGGGCAGGCCACCTATAATTCACCCCTCCACTTT
CASSFGQATYNSPLHF
>TRBJ2-3|NA|15|TRBD1|TRBV7-9
TGTGCCAGCAGCCGTCGACAGGGGTCCCCTTATACGCAGTATTTT
CASSRRQGSPYTQYF
>TRBJ1-1|NA|15|TRBD1|TRBV28
TGTGCCAGCAGTTTTTCGGACAGGGTAAGCACTGAAGCTTTCTTT
CASSFSDRVSTEAFF
>TRBJ2-7|many|16|NA|TRBV14
TGTGCCAGCAGCCAGTTCGGGGCCCGGATCAGTTACGAGCAGTACTTC
CASSQFGARISYEQYF
>TRBJ1-4|NA|14|TRBD1|TRBV27
TGTGCCAGCAGCCACAGGGGCCCTCTATTGGAACTGTTTTTT
CASSHRGPLLELFF
>TRBJ2-5|NA|14|TRBD2|TRBV6-5
TGTGCCAGCAGTTACTCGAACGGGGGGGAGACCCAGTACTTC
CASSYSNGGETQYF
>TRBJ2-5|few|15|NA|TRBV20-1
TGCAGTGCTAGAGACCCAGGGCCGGGTCAAGAGACCCAGTACTTC
CSARDPGPGQETQYF
>TRBJ1-1|NA|16|NA|TRBV14
TGTGCCAGCAGCCAAGATGTGAGACCGATGAACACTGAAGCTTTCTTT
CASSQDVRPMNTEAFF
>TRBJ1-4|NA|15|NA|TRBV12-5
TGTGCTAGTGGTTTGCGGGGGCGCGAGGATGAAAAACTGTTTTTT
CASGLRGREDEKLFF
>TRBJ1-5|many|13|NA|TRBV15
TGTGCCACCACGGGGGCCTCAGGTCAGCCCCAGCATTTT
CATTGASGQPQHF
>TRBJ2-2|few|15|TRBD1|TRBV2
TGTGCCAGCAGTGGGACAGGAACGAACACCGGGGAGCTGTTTTTT
CASSGTGTNTGELFF
>TRBJ1-1|NA|15|TRBD1|TRBV29-1
TGCAGCGCTAAGACCATCCAGGGGGCGGGGACTGAAGCTTTCTTT
CSAKTIQGAGTEAFF
>TRBJ2-1|NA|17|NA|TRBV7-3
TGTGCCAGCAGCTTAGACCCAGGATTAAGCTCCTACAATGAGCAGTTCTTC
CASSLDPGLSSYNEQFF
>TRBJ2-3|many|16|TRBD2|TRBV24-1
TGTGCCACCAGTGATGTAACTAGCGGGAGTGATGATACGCAGTATTTT
CATSDVTSGSDDTQYF
>TRBJ1-6|few|16|NA|TRBV5-1
TGCGCCAGCAGCTTGGCCGGGGGGAGAGATAATTCACCCCTCCACTTT
CASSLAGGRDNSPLHF
>TRBJ2-1|many|16|NA|TRBV12-3/TRBV12-4
TGTGCCAGCAGTTTTGGCCTCCCTGGGTCCGACAATGAGCAGTTCTTC
CASSFGLPGSDNEQFF
>TRBJ2-3|NA|15|NA|TRBV12-3/TRBV12-4
TGTGCCAGCAGCATGGACAGTTCTAGCACAGATACGCAGTATTTT
CASSMDSSSTDTQYF
>TRBJ2-4|few|18|TRBD2|TRBV29-1
TGCAGCGCCCGGGTCATCGCGGGAGGTCCCTTAGCCAAAAACATTCAGTACTTC
CSARVIAGGPLAKNIQYF
>TRBJ2-3|NA|13|TRBD2|TRBV5-1
TGCGCCAGCAGCTTGGGGGTAGCGGGGGAGCAGTATTTT
CASSLGVAGEQYF